This entry concerns a single TCR beta chain. In its sample, this clonotype was seen a few times. Its antigen remains undetermined. Per-base qualities were not stored, and no clone one base away is much larger. Via the germline V gene, CDR1 is SQVTM and CDR2 ANQGSEA. From V the trimming removes 3 bases and from J it removes 5 bases, while the gene matches leave 4 bases of the junction unaccounted for. From its cysteine to its phenylalanine, the CDR3 spans 14 amino acids. CDR3 DNA is the only sequence kept; it has 42 bases, read in frame from the first base. This entry comes from a study of identical twins (dated by TCRdb to 2015 to 2016). Broadly, across the study: To test whether fetal clonotypes persist, the study used deep sequencing on TCR alpha and beta repertoires from monozygotic twins, unrelated adults of various ages, and cord blood. Replicate twin experiments were performed at different times using different library preparation protocols to rule out contamination.

Summary of the overall study and its limitations: Because the same donors could not be followed over many years, conclusions were based on cross-sectional statistical analysis. Recombination models systematically underestimated out-of-frame TCR alpha sharing in monozygotic twins but agreed with sharing between unrelated individuals. Compared with coincidental sharing between unrelated individuals, out-of-frame TCR alpha sequences shared between twins had an excess of sequences with low generation probability. Abundant cord blood beta clonotypes carried fewer insertions; young adult naive repertoires showed a weaker similar trend, while memory repertoires showed none. The excess sharing between twins in beta out-of-frame sequences was weaker because fewer shared sequences reduced the signal-to-noise ratio. Invariant T cells such as MAIT and iNKT could partly confound zero-insertion analyses, although diverse VJ usage argued against such confounding for most clonotypes.

Only healthy Caucasian donors were included. Three pairs of female monozygotic twins, all aged about 18 to 30 years, were included in the twin cohort. Positive isolation kits from Invitrogen were used to isolate CD4+ and CD8+ T cell populations. Receptor amplification or capture employed 5' RACE. The sequencer listed for this sample is Illumina HiSeq 2000. Template switching introduced a universal primer binding site; the final cDNA contained a unique molecular identifier, enabling accurate counting of TCR cDNA molecules. Specific primers in the conserved constant-segment region were used to synthesize first-strand cDNA for the TCR alpha and beta chains. To control for contamination, every cDNA library was double barcoded, receiving both a SMART-Mk sample barcode and Illumina barcodes. TruSeq adapter sequences along with Illumina sample barcodes were introduced in two successive PCR steps. The Illumina HiSeq platform was used with custom primers to sequence TCR alpha and beta cDNA libraries. The authors processed their data as follows. MiGEC processed the raw reads to extract unique molecular identifiers, while MiXCR was used to determine the CDR3 positions. Recombination models were inferred per individual with the repgenHMM and IGoR tools using an EM algorithm. The tcR package in R was used for shared clonotype analysis, with sharing normalized by the product of cloneset sizes. Out-of-frame nonproductive sequences were analyzed to study raw recombination free of thymic and clonal selection effects. TCRdb's own reprocessing of the public reads used fastp at Q25 and MiXCR and kept productive beta chains. Records with the same CDR3 protein are collapsed into one entry carrying the most frequent genes and DNA. The V and J calls and clone size come from TCRdb's table, not from the authors' own analysis. This sample comprises some 570,000 distinct CDR3 sequences, more than 20% of them detected only once. Jointly, the top ten make up roughly 0.5% of the sample.

Separately, the same data were catalogued under a study of yellow fever vaccine responses in identical twins. According to the second study: According to the authors, the vaccine-induced T cell response in identical twins seemed to be partly convergent and partly specific to each individual. In identical twins, the study followed T cell clones that responded to the vaccine with precision.

What was sequenced was CD4+ T cells sorted from blood. The clonotype originates from a woman aged 18-35 years in good health. The rearrangement joined TRBV29-1 to TRBJ2-3; 11 middle bases align to TRBD2. The DNA sequence follows: TGCAGCGTTGATAGCGGGAGGGCCGGAGATACGCAGTATTTT. Its amino acids are CSVDSGRAGDTQYF.